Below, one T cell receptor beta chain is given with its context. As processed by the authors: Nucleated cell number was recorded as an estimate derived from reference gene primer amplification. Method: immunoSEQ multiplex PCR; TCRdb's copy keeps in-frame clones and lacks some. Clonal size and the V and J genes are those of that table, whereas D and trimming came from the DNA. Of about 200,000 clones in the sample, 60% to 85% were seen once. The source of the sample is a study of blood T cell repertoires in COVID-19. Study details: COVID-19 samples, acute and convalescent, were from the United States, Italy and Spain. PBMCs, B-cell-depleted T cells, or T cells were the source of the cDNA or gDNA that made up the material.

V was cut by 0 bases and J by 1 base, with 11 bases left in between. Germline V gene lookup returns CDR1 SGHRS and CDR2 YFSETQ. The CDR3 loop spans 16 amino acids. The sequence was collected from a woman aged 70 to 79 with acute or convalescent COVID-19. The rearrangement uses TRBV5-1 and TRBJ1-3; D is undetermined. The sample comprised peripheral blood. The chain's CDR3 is CASSLGPSGSGNTIYF. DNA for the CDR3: TGCGCCAGCAGCTTGGGACCGTCGGGGTCTGGAAACACCATATATTTT.